The rows below give T cell receptor beta chains drawn from one sample of a study of CD8+ T cells in alopecia areata. The assay was immunoSEQ multiplex PCR, and TCRdb's table has in-frame clones only and misses some. The data show 150,000 or so clones, around 55% seen once. The specimen was CD8+ T cells sorted from blood, collected at week 0. All receptors derive from a human donor with alopecia areata. Both conserved end residues are trimmed from each CDR3. The size field is filled for only some rows; it gives once, few, many or a size class.

j_call clone_size v_call cdr3_aa
TRBJ1-2 - TRBV29-1 SVEMGTGGSYGYT
TRBJ2-1 - TRBV7-9 ASSLAPGTGVREQF
TRBJ2-7 - TRBV4-3 ASSQDRSYEQY
TRBJ2-3 few TRBV9 ASSVSEGSDTQY
TRBJ2-7 - TRBV2 ASSYLTSGGLYEQY
TRBJ1-1 - TRBV6-5 ASSYSTGTGNTEAF
TRBJ2-6 - TRBV7-9 ASSESSGANVLT
TRBJ1-2 few TRBV14 ASSQYHMDGYT
TRBJ1-2 - TRBV29-1 SVTGTSDYGYT
TRBJ1-1 - TRBV29-1 SAKPGTADTEAF
TRBJ2-1 - TRBV9 ASSVGGETEQF
TRBJ2-5 once TRBV27 ASSLMGDRPLETQY
TRBJ2-7 - TRBV6-6 ASSNSGTSYEQY
TRBJ1-1 - TRBV29-1 SVVSPHQERDTEAF
TRBJ2-3 - TRBV9 ASSAGRGLSTDTQY
TRBJ1-2 few TRBV7-2 ASSLSRVPTGVYGYT
TRBJ1-2 - TRBV27 ASSPRPVGRSGYGYT
TRBJ2-6 few TRBV2 ASRSTSGGGANVLT
TRBJ2-7 - TRBV5-4 ASSLEQSYEQY
TRBJ2-1 - TRBV5-1 ASSLGLGSSYNEQF
TRBJ1-2 - TRBV28 ASLHGYT
TRBJ1-1 - TRBV13 ASTQAPGTEAF
TRBJ1-1 - TRBV30 AMDSHAEAF
TRBJ2-1 - TRBV30 AWSETSSSYNEQF
TRBJ2-6 - TRBV10-3 AISWGLTISGANVLT
TRBJ2-1 many TRBV6-5 ASGPLGGNEQF
TRBJ1-2 - TRBV27 ASSLGQGHGYT
TRBJ2-1 - TRBV9 ASSARLAGGKEQF
TRBJ2-1 - TRBV9 ASSASAVNHNEQF
TRBJ1-4 - TRBV29-1 SAVSGTGAGKLF
TRBJ1-1 - TRBV30 AWSVGPEAF
TRBJ1-2 few TRBV29-1 SVEDRAYGYT
TRBJ2-1 - TRBV11-2 ASSLNHGQNNEQF
TRBJ2-3 - TRBV29-1 SVRLGGSTDTQY
TRBJ1-1 few TRBV12-5 ASGLLPGTEAF
TRBJ2-7 - TRBV6-1 ASDGTGLDEQY
TRBJ1-2 - TRBV29-1 SVPGGGHT
TRBJ2-7 few TRBV29-1 SAKGQGAREQY
TRBJ1-2 - TRBV6-4 ASSDSAGGSDGYT
TRBJ2-2 - TRBV30 AWRQGNTGELF
TRBJ2-1 - TRBV6-5 ASSPGPPLTEQF
TRBJ2-3 - TRBV7-6 ASSLDPGQGFGSTSTDTQY
TRBJ2-5 few TRBV13 ASSRLRGNQETQY
TRBJ2-2 - TRBV4-3 ASSQDLYSVLGELF
TRBJ1-4 - TRBV2 AIARQGQEKLF
TRBJ1-5 - TRBV27 ASRMGQFGSNQPQH
TRBJ1-2 few TRBV4-2 ASSQPGANYGYT
TRBJ2-1 - TRBV2 ASSGRENEQF
TRBJ1-1 - TRBV5-1 ASSITGGTEAF
TRBJ2-2 - TRBV5-1 ASSASQGAELF
TRBJ1-2 - TRBV15 ATSRDRFAVSYGYT
TRBJ2-7 few TRBV25-1 ASSVRDNYYEQY
TRBJ2-3 - TRBV9 ASSVDWSGGSTDTQY
TRBJ1-2 - TRBV27 ASSPLRSNYGYT
TRBJ2-7 - TRBV2 ASTPDYEQY
TRBJ2-3 - TRBV27 ASSSLGGEGDTQY
TRBJ1-6 - TRBV19 ASSYSQTNSPLH
TRBJ1-5 - TRBV4-3 ASSQLTGVDQPQH
TRBJ2-1 few TRBV14 ASKAGTSYNEQF